This entry lists 13 T cell receptor beta chains sequenced from one sample in a study of blood T cell repertoires in COVID-19. Measured with immunoSEQ multiplex PCR; TCRdb has only the in-frame clones, and not every one. This table holds about 270,000 clones, 85% to 95% found once. Sequenced: PBMCs or T cells enriched from blood (not recorded which). The receptors stem from a man aged 35-49 years who had been exposed to COVID-19.

This clone is a singleton in its sample. The gene calls are TRBV7-9 and TRBJ2-1, with D possibly being TRBD2 (5 bases). The CDR3 has 16 amino acids. Germline V gene data show CDR1 as SEHNR and CDR2 as FQNEAQ (reference sequence). Trimming took off 0 bases at V and 0 bases at J, with 9 bases between the two ends. In DNA, the CDR3 is TGTGCCAGCAGCTTAGCGAGAGGGTTCTCCTACAATGAGCAGTTCTTC. Translation gives CASSLARGFSYNEQFF.

The chain employs TRBV27 and TRBJ2-7; 8 nucleotides agree with TRBD1. This CDR3 spans 13 amino acids. Germline V lookup: CDR1 MNHEY, CDR2 SMNVEV (reference sequence). J gave up 2 bases and V 6 bases, and 3 bases lay outside the gene matches. This CDR3 reads CASSDRGTYEQYF. The CDR3 bases are TGTGCCAGCAGCGACAGGGGAACCTACGAGCAGTACTTC.

J is TRBJ2-2 and V is TRBV2; TRBD2 aligns across 8 bases. The junction had 5 bases not matched to a gene; V was cut back by 7 bases and J by 7 bases. CDR1 is SNHLY, CDR2 FYNNEI, per germline. This CDR3 comprises 13 residues. CDR3 bases: TGTGCCAGCACTCGGGGGGGTAACGGGGAGCTGTTTTTT. Translated, it gives CASTRGGNGELFF. Together with reference TRBV2 and TRBJ2-2, the CDR3 gives the full variable domain: EPEVTQTPSHQVTQMGQEVILRCVPISNHLYFYWYRQILGQKVEFLVSFYNNEISEKSEIFDDQFSVERPDGSNFTLKIRSTKLEDSAMYFCASTRGGNGELFFGEGSRLTVL.

This clone was picked up one time. V and J are TRBV6-5 and TRBJ1-5; D not certain. Germline V CDR1 and CDR2: MNHEY, SVGAGI. The germline V and J ends were trimmed by 5 bases and 4 bases, with 9 bases remaining between them. The CDR3 is 13 residues long. CDR3 sequence: CASSQRENQPQHF. The CDR3 DNA is TGTGCCAGCAGTCAGAGGGAGAATCAGCCCCAGCATTTT.

The chain joins TRBV7-3 to TRBJ1-4; D gene ambiguous. Trimming took off 6 bases at V and 11 bases at J, with 10 bases between the two ends. The CDR3 consists of 11 residues. Germline V CDR1 and CDR2: SGHTA, FQGTGA. This chain's CDR3 is CASSSLRKLFF. The CDR3 DNA sequence: TGTGCCAGCAGTTCGCTGAGGAAACTGTTTTTT. The variable domain in full, with the rest retrieved from reference TRBV7-3 and TRBJ1-4, is GAGVSQTPSNKVTEKGKYVELRCDPISGHTALYWYRQSLGQGPEFLIYFQGTGAADDSGLPNDRFFAVRPEGSVSTLKIQRTERGDSAVYLCASSSLRKLFFGSGTQLSVL.

The genes are TRBV3-1 (or the pseudogene TRBV3-2) and TRBJ1-3, with unresolved D. The CDR3 is 16 residues long. Trimming cost V 3 bases and J 2 bases, with 14 bases left between them. From germline, CDR1 is LGHDT and CDR2 YNNKEL (reference sequence). Here the CDR3 DNA reads TGTGCCAGCAGCCATCCCCTGGCGGGAACTGGAAACACCATATATTTT. Encoded protein: CASSHPLAGTGNTIYF.

The chain links TRBV28 to TRBJ1-4; 7 nucleotides line up with TRBD1. CDR1 MDHEN and CDR2 SYDVKM come from the germline V gene. V shed 8 bases and J 7 bases; nucleotides not matched to a gene: 7. The CDR3 consists of 13 residues. CDR3 protein: CASSTGAGEKLFF. The CDR3 DNA is TGTGCCAGCTCAACAGGGGCGGGTGAAAAACTGTTTTTT.

The chain carries TRBV5-1 and TRBJ2-7; D call uncertain. The CDR3 runs to 15 residues. Trimming took off 7 bases at V and 3 bases at J, with 20 bases between the two ends. Germline assignment: CDR1 SGHRS and CDR2 YFSETQ. CDR3 sequence reads: CASQEETGPFYEQYF. DNA of the CDR3: TGCGCCAGCCAGGAAGAGACCGGTCCTTTCTACGAGCAGTACTTC.

This rearrangement joins TRBV5-4 to TRBJ1-4; a possible D gene is TRBD1 (5 bases). This CDR3 has 15 amino acids. Trimming took off 4 bases at V and 0 bases at J, with 10 bases between the two ends. CDR1 and CDR2 from the germline V gene are SGHNT and YYREEE (reference sequence). The CDR3 DNA reads TGTGCCAGCAGCGCTGACAGACCAACTAATGAAAAACTGTTTTTT. Protein: CASSADRPTNEKLFF.

The chain joins TRBV9 to TRBJ1-1, with D perhaps matching TRBD1 (5 bases). V was cut by 3 bases and J by 7 bases, with 19 bases left in between. Looked up from germline, CDR1 is SGDLS and CDR2 is YYNGEE. The CDR3 length is 15 residues. The CDR3 protein is CASSASAGIIVEAFF. The DNA for the CDR3 is TGTGCCAGCAGCGCCTCGGCAGGGATTATCGTTGAAGCTTTCTTT.

DNA of the CDR3: TGTGCCAGCAGCTTAGGGACAGGGGTCAACGAGCAGTACTTC. Protein sequence: CASSLGTGVNEQYF. This chain uses TRBV11-2 with TRBJ2-7, with 9 bases matching TRBD1. Germline trimming cut 1 base from V and 5 bases from J; bases unmatched to any gene: 3. Per the germline V gene, CDR1 is SGHAT and CDR2 is FQNNGV. The CDR3 consists of 14 residues.

The chain is built from TRBV11-2 and TRBJ1-6; no clear D. CDR3 length equals 15 residues. V lost 0 bases and J 5 bases, leaving 8 bases between the germline ends. Germline CDR1 reads SGHAT; CDR2 reads FQNNGV. CDR3 protein: CASSLERANNSPLHF. The CDR3 DNA follows: TGTGCCAGCAGCTTAGAACGAGCAAATAATTCACCCCTCCACTTT. Based on the CDR3 plus reference TRBV11-2 and TRBJ1-6, the full variable domain is EAGVAQSPRYKIIEKRQSVAFWCNPISGHATLYWYQQILGQGPKLLIQFQNNGVVDDSQLPKDRFSAERLKGVDSTLKIQPAKLEDSAVYLCASSLERANNSPLHFGNGTRLTVT.

V is TRBV3-1 (or the pseudogene TRBV3-2) and J is TRBJ2-1; 8 bases fit TRBD1. CDR1 is LGHDT, CDR2 YNNKEL, per germline (reference sequence). V gave up 6 bases and J gave up 4 bases; unmatched junction bases: 8. CDR3 size: 15 residues. As DNA, the CDR3 is TGTGCCAGCAGTCGGCTTCGGACAGGGTACAATGAGCAGTTCTTC. Its translation is CASSRLRTGYNEQFF.